Each of the 30 T cell receptor beta chains below was sequenced from the same sample in a study of blood T cells in healthy people across ages. It was with a sample-barcoded 5' primer and a J-beta primer mix that a second PCR of roughly 7 to 11 cycles was run. TCRdb itself ran the 5' RACE reads through MiXCR, one entry per CDR3 protein. The sample records about 800,000 distinct CDR3 sequences, less than 60% being singletons. The sequencing input was blood. The receptor set was obtained from a man older than 75 in good health.

The chain links TRBV15 to TRBJ2-1; 8 bases agree with TRBD2. V shed 4 bases and J 2 bases; nucleotides not matched to a gene: 7. The CDR3 is 16 amino acids. CDR1 is LNHNV and CDR2 is YYDKDF in the germline V gene (reference sequence). CDR3 protein: CATSNPAGATYNEQFF. DNA of the CDR3: TGTGCCACCAGCAACCCAGCGGGAGCTACCTACAATGAGCAGTTCTTC.

Notes on this clonotype: At one end, the junction sequence differs from germline, possibly due to a read error. The CDR3 DNA reads TGTGCCTGCAGTTTAGGGCTAGCGGGAGCTGATACTTCGACTGGGGAGCTGTTTTTT. It codes for CACSLGLAGADTSTGELFF. V and J are TRBV12-3 or TRBV12-4 and TRBJ2-2; 10 bases fit TRBD2. This CDR3 has 19 residues.

This clonotype was counted a few times. The CDR3 DNA follows: TGTGCCAGCAGCATGGACAGGGCAAGGGATCAGCCCCAGCATTTT. It encodes CASSMDRARDQPQHF. The chain links TRBV7-2 to TRBJ1-5; TRBD1 agrees at 8 bases. The V gene end was trimmed by 5 bases and the J gene end by 5 bases; junction bases not matched to a gene: 8. The germline V gene encodes CDR1 SGHTA and CDR2 FQGNSA. CDR3 length equals 15 residues.

In regard to this clonotype: Germline is not matched at one junction end, which may reflect a read error. The chain joins TRBV20-1 to TRBJ1-1; a possible D gene is TRBD1 (6 bases). The CDR3 contains 16 residues. The germline gives CDR1 DFQATT, CDR2 SNEGSKA (reference sequence). CDR3: CGARDPGQTRNTEAFF. The CDR3 DNA follows: TGCGGTGCTAGAGATCCTGGACAGACTAGGAACACTGAAGCTTTCTTT.

This chain links TRBV12-3 or TRBV12-4 with TRBJ1-2, with D unclear. This CDR3 has 13 amino acids. Between the trimmed V and J ends, which lost 5 bases and 2 bases, there was a span of 9 bases. CDR3 sequence (DNA): TGTGCCAGCAGTGCGGATGGCAACTATGGCTACACCTTC. Protein product: CASSADGNYGYTF.

The chain uses TRBV7-2 and TRBJ2-1; D is possibly TRBD2 (6 bases). There are 15 residues in the CDR3. Germline CDR1 reads SGHTA; CDR2 reads FQGNSA. V was clipped by 8 bases and J by 3 bases, with 17 bases between them. CDR3 amino acids: CASSRGGEDYNEQFF. Here the CDR3 DNA reads TGTGCCAGCTCTAGGGGCGGGGAGGACTACAATGAGCAGTTCTTC. Complete variable domain (other parts from reference TRBV7-2 and TRBJ2-1): GAGVSQSPSNKVTEKGKDVELRCDPISGHTALYWYRQSLGQGLEFLIYFQGNSAPDKSGLPSDRFSAERTGGSVSTLTIQRTQQEDSAVYLCASSRGGEDYNEQFFGPGTRLTVL.

The chain recombines TRBV4-3 with TRBJ2-1, with D possibly TRBD2 on 5 matching bases. Germline loops: CDR1 LGHNA, CDR2 YSLEER. This CDR3 spans 18 amino acids. V was trimmed by 0 bases and J by 2 bases, leaving 17 bases between them. The CDR3 protein is CASSQDSARITPYNEQFF. The CDR3 nucleotides read TGCGCCAGCAGCCAAGATAGCGCAAGGATCACTCCCTACAATGAGCAGTTCTTC.

The chain carries TRBV27 and TRBJ2-1; a weak D match, TRBD1 (6 bases). The V end lost 5 bases, the J end lost 5 bases, and 16 bases lay between the germline ends. The CDR3 consists of 15 residues. The germline V gene has CDR1 MNHEY and CDR2 SMNVEV (reference sequence). As DNA, the CDR3 is TGTGCCAGCAGTACCGTTCAGGGGCTAAACAATGAGCAGTTCTTC. Protein: CASSTVQGLNNEQFF.

The sample holds many counts of this clonotype. This chain links TRBV5-1 with TRBJ2-3, with 9 bases matching TRBD1. CDR1 and CDR2 (germline): SGHRS, YFSETQ. The CDR3 consists of 15 residues. V gave up 1 base and J gave up 2 bases; unmatched junction bases: 2. This CDR3 is CASSLTGGITDTQYF. The CDR3 DNA sequence: TGCGCCAGCAGCTTGACAGGGGGCATCACAGATACGCAGTATTTT. The full variable domain, rest sourced from reference TRBV5-1 and TRBJ2-3, is KAGVTQTPRYLIKTRGQQVTLSCSPISGHRSVSWYQQTPGQGLQFLFEYFSETQRNKGNFPGRFSGRQFSNSRSEMNVSTLELGDSALYLCASSLTGGITDTQYFGPGTRLTVL.

The V and J genes are TRBV29-1 and TRBJ2-1; 9 bases align to TRBD2. The J segment lost 3 bases and the V segment lost 3 bases, leaving 3 bases of the junction unmatched. This CDR3 is built from 14 residues. CDR1 and CDR2 (germline): SQVTM, ANQGSEA. Here the CDR3 DNA reads TGCAGCGTTGACGGACTAGCGCTCTACAATGAGCAGTTCTTC. This encodes CSVDGLALYNEQFF.

This chain joins TRBV20-1 and TRBJ2-7; 8 bases agree with TRBD1. Per the germline V gene, CDR1 is DFQATT and CDR2 is SNEGSKA (reference sequence). CDR3 length: 14 residues. The ends lost 1 base at V and 2 bases at J; junction bases unmatched: 4. CDR3 in DNA: TGCAGTGCTAGAGTCGGGACAGGTACCTACGAGCAGTACTTC. Protein product: CSARVGTGTYEQYF.

This clonotype was observed a single time. The chain joins TRBV29-1 to TRBJ2-3, with D uncertain. V was clipped by 7 bases and J by 4 bases, with 9 bases between them. The length of the CDR3 is 11 residues. Germline CDR1 is SQVTM and CDR2 is ANQGSEA. The CDR3 protein is CSGFVADTQYF. CDR3 coding DNA: TGCAGCGGTTTCGTTGCAGATACGCAGTATTTT.

The chain is built from TRBV20-1 and TRBJ1-2, with 7 nucleotides matching TRBD1. The CDR3 is 15 amino acids. After removal of 2 bases from V and 3 bases from J, the junction contained 9 bases not matched to a gene. Germline CDR1 DFQATT, CDR2 SNEGSKA (reference sequence). The DNA of the CDR3 is TGCAGTGCTAGAAAACAGGGGCGGGTGTACTATGGCTACACCTTC. Protein sequence: CSARKQGRVYYGYTF.

This clonotype was found many times. The chain joins TRBV20-1 to TRBJ2-7; 8 bases agree with TRBD1. V dropped 0 bases and J dropped 7; count of bases not matched to a gene: 11. The germline V gene encodes CDR1 DFQATT and CDR2 SNEGSKA (reference sequence). This CDR3 spans 15 amino acids. The chain's CDR3 is CSARDHGRGLSEQYF. The CDR3 nucleotides read TGCAGTGCTAGAGATCACGGCAGGGGGCTGAGTGAGCAGTACTTC.

This clonotype was detected once. At one boundary the junction diverges from the germline segment, which might be a read error. The chain carries TRBV29-1 and TRBJ2-7; possibly TRBD1 for D (5 bases). CDR1 is SQVTM, CDR2 ANQGSEA, per germline. The CDR3 length is 12 residues. The CDR3 DNA reads as TGCAGCGTTAAAGACAGCACCTACGAGCAGTACTTC. Protein: CSVKDSTYEQYF.

This sequence joins TRBV6-5 and TRBJ2-1, with 12 bases lining up with TRBD2. V lost 7 bases and J lost 10; bases outside the gene matches: 8. Germline-derived CDR1 and CDR2 are MNHEY and SVGAGI. The CDR3 is 14 residues long. CDR3 bases: TGTGCCAGCACCGGACTAGCGGGAACAGAAGAGCAGTTCTTC. Translated, it gives CASTGLAGTEEQFF.

A few counts support this clonotype. The V gene is TRBV15, the J gene TRBJ2-7; maybe TRBD1 (5 bases). Germline V gives CDR1 LNHNV, CDR2 YYDKDF (reference sequence). The CDR3 is 16 residues long. The V and J ends lost 3 bases and 1 base respectively, with 16 bases between them. In DNA, the CDR3 is TGTGCCACCAGCAGTACTTTGGGGCTAGGTTCCTACGAGCAGTACTTC. Translated: CATSSTLGLGSYEQYF. Together with reference TRBV15 and TRBJ2-7, the CDR3 gives the full variable domain: DAMVIQNPRYQVTQFGKPVTLSCSQTLNHNVMYWYQQKSSQAPKLLFHYYDKDFNNEADTPDNFQSRRPNTSFCFLDIRSPGLGDTAMYLCATSSTLGLGSYEQYFGPGTRLTVT.

This chain uses TRBV10-3 with TRBJ2-7; 8 nucleotides align to TRBD2. This CDR3 contains 14 residues. Germline CDR1 and CDR2: ENHRY and SYGVKD. With 3 bases clipped from V and 0 bases from J, the junction kept 1 base outside the gene matches. In DNA, the CDR3 is TGTGCCATCAGTGACAGCGGGAGCTCCTACGAGCAGTACTTC. Its translation is CAISDSGSSYEQYF.

In this sample, this clonotype turned up a few times. The chain is built from TRBV20-1 and TRBJ2-5; tentative D call: TRBD2 (5 bases). Trimming removed 4 bases at V and 1 base at J, with 19 bases between. Germline V gene lookup returns CDR1 DFQATT and CDR2 SNEGSKA (reference sequence). The CDR3 contains 16 residues. CDR3 bases: TGCAGTGCTATTGCCCTAAGCGGAGCCCTCCAAGAGACCCAGTACTTC. It specifies CSAIALSGALQETQYF.

V gene TRBV3-1 combines with J gene TRBJ2-7, with unresolved D. Per germline, CDR1 LGHDT and CDR2 YNNKEL (reference sequence). V lost 3 bases, J lost 2 bases, and 5 bases lay in between. The CDR3 loop spans 12 amino acids. Here the CDR3 DNA reads TGTGCCAGCAGCCACCGGGCCTACGAGCAGTACTTC. Translation gives CASSHRAYEQYF.

This clonotype was counted between two and nine times. The chain has TRBV2 and TRBJ2-1, with unresolved D. The CDR3 extends over 12 amino acids. Germline V gene data show CDR1 as SNHLY and CDR2 as FYNNEI. The V gene lost 7 bases and the J gene lost 11 bases, with 15 bases spanning the gap. The CDR3 spells CASTDRVMKQFF. The DNA for the CDR3 is TGTGCCAGCACCGACCGGGTAATGAAGCAGTTCTTC.

This clonotype was seen repeatedly, ten times or more. The J gene is TRBJ1-5, the V gene TRBV27; 11 bases are shared with TRBD1. The germline V gene encodes CDR1 MNHEY and CDR2 SMNVEV (reference sequence). The CDR3 has 15 residues. Trimming cost V 1 base and J 8 bases; bases outside gene matches: 4. CDR3 nucleotides: TGTGCCAGCAGTTTATTGGGACAGGGGGAAAAGCCCCAGCATTTT. The encoded protein is CASSLLGQGEKPQHF.

The chain uses TRBV6-2 or TRBV6-3 and TRBJ1-5; D possibly corresponds to TRBD1 (6 bases). CDR1 is MNHEY and CDR2 is SVGEGT in the germline V gene. The CDR3 has 14 residues. V gave up 2 bases and J gave up 6 bases, with 11 bases separating them. The CDR3 loop is CASSYGGRGQPQHF. Written as DNA, the CDR3 is TGTGCCAGCAGTTACGGGGGGCGCGGTCAGCCCCAGCATTTT.

The chain has TRBV7-2 and TRBJ2-5; D call uncertain. There are 14 residues in the CDR3. Trimming cost V 2 bases and J 1 base, with 8 bases left between them. The germline V gene has CDR1 SGHTA and CDR2 FQGNSA. In DNA, the CDR3 is TGTGCCAGCAGCTTATTGTCCCTCCAAGAGACCCAGTACTTC. As protein: CASSLLSLQETQYF.

V gene TRBV20-1 combines with J gene TRBJ2-5, with TRBD2 matching 13 bases. The J call may be incorrect, as the DNA end agrees better with TRBJ2-7. The CDR3 spans 14 residues. Germline values: CDR1 DFQATT, CDR2 SNEGSKA (reference sequence). This CDR3 reads CSAPWTSGRSEQYF. The CDR3 DNA follows: TGCAGTGCTCCCTGGACTAGCGGGAGAAGCGAGCAGTACTTC.

This clonotype was seen more than once but under ten times. The CDR3 reads CASSLGRAGWTNIQYF. CDR3 DNA sequence: TGTGCCAGCAGTTTAGGTCGGGCAGGGTGGACAAACATTCAGTACTTC. The genes are TRBV12-3 or TRBV12-4 and TRBJ2-4; D is possibly TRBD1 (5 bases). This CDR3 has 16 residues. V lost 1 base and J lost 6, with 16 bases in between.

The V and J genes are TRBV30 and TRBJ2-5; either TRBD1 or TRBD2 may supply D (5 bases each). The CDR3 is 13 amino acids. The V gene's germline CDR1 is GTSNPN and CDR2 SVGIG (reference sequence). Trimming pared 0 bases from V and 9 bases from J, leaving 14 bases between. The CDR3 region has the DNA TGTGCCTGGAGTGTGGGGGTCGCCGATTCCCAGTACTTC. As protein: CAWSVGVADSQYF.

The chain employs TRBV10-3 and TRBJ2-1; D gene ambiguous. The CDR3 runs 12 residues. From germline, CDR1 is ENHRY and CDR2 SYGVKD. V was cut by 4 bases and J by 5 bases, with 6 bases left in between. CDR3 DNA sequence: TGTGCCATCAGTGTCGGAGACAATGAGCAGTTCTTC. Translating gives CAISVGDNEQFF.

Only a few counts were recorded for this clonotype. V and J are TRBV11-2 and TRBJ2-1; no clear D gene. V lost 7 bases and J lost 0, with 10 bases in between. The germline V gene encodes CDR1 SGHAT and CDR2 FQNNGV. This CDR3 has 14 residues. CDR3 residues: CASNYDTSYNEQFF. CDR3 in DNA: TGTGCCAGCAACTACGACACCTCCTACAATGAGCAGTTCTTC.

The rearrangement joins TRBV7-9 to TRBJ2-4; possibly TRBD1 for D (6 bases). The J call is uncertain, as TRBJ2-7 better fits the DNA end. The CDR3 loop spans 16 amino acids. From germline, CDR1 is SEHNR and CDR2 FQNEAQ (reference sequence). The CDR3 is CASNLVTGFLQDEQYF. CDR3 in DNA: TGTGCCAGCAACCTAGTGACAGGTTTTCTCCAGGACGAGCAGTACTTC.